These 2 T cell receptor beta chains share one sample of origin, sequenced in a study of blood T cell repertoires in COVID-19. Some clones are missing from TCRdb's copy, which holds only in-frame ones; the method was immunoSEQ multiplex PCR. The top ten hold approximately 19% of the sample, which has roughly 100,000 clones, around 76% seen once. Sample: peripheral blood. All receptors derive from a woman aged 70-85 years with acute or convalescent COVID-19.

The V call is TRBV30, the J call TRBJ1-1, with 7 bases identical to TRBD1. V lost 4 bases, J lost 3 bases, and 8 bases stayed unmatched. The germline V gene encodes CDR1 GTSNPN and CDR2 SVGIG (reference sequence). This CDR3 spans 14 amino acids. DNA for the CDR3: TGTGCCTGGATGAGGGGGCGATCATACACTGAAGCTTTCTTT. It is translated as CAWMRGRSYTEAFF.

This clone was seen ten or more times. The chain recombines TRBV5-1 with TRBJ1-4, with 12 positions matching TRBD1. J lost 10 bases, V lost 4 bases, and 11 bases had no gene match. The CDR3 runs to 16 residues. The V gene's germline CDR1 is SGHRS and CDR2 YFSETQ. The chain's CDR3 is CASSETPGQGAGKLFF. CDR3 in DNA: TGCGCCAGCAGCGAAACTCCGGGACAGGGGGCCGGAAAACTGTTTTTT.